The 11 T cell receptor beta chains given below trace back to one sample, sequenced in a study of T-cell reconstitution after alpha-beta-depleted transplantation in children. The TCRbeta library incorporated unique molecular identifiers. TCRdb recomputed calls from the PCR reads with MiXCR, one row per CDR3 protein. Of 330,000 or so distinct CDR3 sequences in the sample, 10% were seen once. The source was PBMCs, collected before TCRalphabeta/CD19-depleted stem cell transplant. The receptors here all came from a boy under three years old with acute myeloid leukemia, due to receive a stem cell transplant.

For this clonotype: A clone one base away is much larger, so this may be a read error. The chain has TRBV11-2 and TRBJ1-3, with D hard to call. CDR1 and CDR2 (germline): SGHAT, FQNNGV. The CDR3 is 14 residues long. The V end was cut by 3 bases, the J end by 2 bases, with 8 bases between. The CDR3 region has the DNA TGTGCCAGCAGCTTCGACTCGGCTGGAAACACCATATATTTT. Protein product: CASSFDSAGNTIYF.

This clonotype showed up many times. The chain has TRBV12-3 or TRBV12-4 and TRBJ1-2; 7 nucleotides line up with TRBD1. There are 13 residues in the CDR3. The trim removed 5 bases at V and 4 bases at J, leaving 4 bases unmatched. The DNA for the CDR3 is TGTGCCAGCAGTAACAGACAGGGCTATGGCTACACCTTC. It codes for CASSNRQGYGYTF.

There are many counts of this clonotype. V gene TRBV29-1 combines with J gene TRBJ2-7; 9 bases are shared with TRBD1. The CDR3 spans 14 residues. Germline V CDR1 and CDR2: SQVTM, ANQGSEA. Trimming cost V 6 bases and J 6 bases; bases outside gene matches: 12. CDR3 nucleotides: TGCAGCGTCGGCCTCCGGGACAGGGTGTCCGAGCAGTACTTC. This codes for CSVGLRDRVSEQYF.

This clonotype showed up many times. This rearrangement joins TRBV5-1 to TRBJ1-5; D is uncertain. Germline CDR1 is SGHRS and CDR2 is YFSETQ. This CDR3 has 15 amino acids. Trimming took off 4 bases at V and 0 bases at J, with 11 bases between the two ends. The CDR3 reads CASSEAGGSNQPQHF. The CDR3 DNA follows: TGCGCCAGCAGCGAGGCGGGCGGTAGCAATCAGCCCCAGCATTTT.

A note on this clonotype: With a much larger clone just one base away, this may be a read error. The genes are TRBV6-1 and TRBJ2-1; D perhaps matches TRBD2 (5 bases). The CDR3 has 14 residues. V shed 7 bases and J shed 5 bases, with 15 bases lying between them. Per the germline V gene, CDR1 is MNHNS and CDR2 is SASEGT. The CDR3 nucleotides are TGTGCCAGCACCCGGGGATGTTCCCACAATGAGCAGTTCTTC. Encoded protein: CASTRGCSHNEQFF.

This clonotype was recorded only once. A read error is possible here, since a much larger clone lies one base away. The V call is TRBV20-1, the J call TRBJ1-1; TRBD1 matches 9 bases. There are 15 residues in the CDR3. Looked up from germline, CDR1 is DFQATT and CDR2 is SNEGSKA (reference sequence). CDR3 DNA: TGCAGTGCTAGAGCCCCGGGACAGGGCCGAACTGACGCTTTCTTT. Its translation is CSARAPGQGRTDAFF.

J is TRBJ2-7 and V is TRBV5-1; 9 nucleotides match TRBD1. This CDR3 spans 15 amino acids. Germline CDR1 is SGHRS and CDR2 is YFSETQ. After removal of 2 bases from V and 3 bases from J, the junction contained 6 bases not matched to a gene. CDR3 amino acids: CASSFRRGQGYEQYF. The CDR3 DNA is TGCGCCAGCAGCTTTCGGAGGGGACAGGGCTACGAGCAGTACTTC.

This clonotype was found many times. V and J are TRBV5-1 and TRBJ2-7; TRBD1 matches 10 bases. The CDR3 contains 15 residues. From germline, CDR1 is SGHRS and CDR2 YFSETQ. After removal of 0 bases from V and 5 bases from J, the junction contained 5 bases not matched to a gene. The CDR3 reads CASSLEGTGVDEQYF. The DNA of the CDR3 is TGCGCCAGCAGCTTGGAAGGGACAGGGGTGGACGAGCAGTACTTC.

This clonotype appeared a few times. The chain employs TRBV4-1 and TRBJ2-7, with TRBD2 matching 8 bases. The CDR3 is 15 residues long. In germline, CDR1 is MGHRA, CDR2 YSYEKL. Losses at the gene ends were 4 bases for V and 2 bases for J; bases not matched to a gene: 7. DNA for the CDR3: TGCGCCAGCAGCCGGACTAGCTTTGAGGCCTACGAGCAGTACTTC. Its protein is CASSRTSFEAYEQYF.

This clonotype was seen many times. The CDR3 DNA reads TGTGCCAGCAGTTACGGGACATCCGCAACCTCCTACGAGCAGTACTTC. Amino acid sequence: CASSYGTSATSYEQYF. The chain links TRBV28 to TRBJ2-7; a weak D match, TRBD1 (6 bases). Germline values: CDR1 MDHEN, CDR2 SYDVKM. This CDR3 contains 16 residues. V dropped 4 bases and J dropped 0 bases, with 16 bases sitting between them.

Many counts were recorded for this clonotype. V is TRBV7-9 and J is TRBJ2-1; D assignment may be TRBD1 or TRBD2 (6 bases each). CDR3 length: 13 residues. Germline V CDR1 and CDR2: SEHNR, FQNEAQ (reference sequence). V dropped 7 bases and J dropped 9 bases, with 16 bases sitting between them. As DNA, the CDR3 is TGTGCCAGCATTCAGATCGGGGGCGCTGAGCAGTTCTTC. Translating gives CASIQIGGAEQFF.